This T cell receptor beta chain was sequenced for a study of OX40 agonist ivuxolimab in advanced cancers. TCRdb's copy holds only in-frame clones and misses some; the assay was immunoSEQ multiplex PCR. Of approximately 6,900 clones in the sample, 65% to 75% were seen once. Regarding the study as a whole: Antigen specificity of clonally expanded peripheral T cells was not established.

On this clone: What it binds is not known.

The CDR3 loop spans 15 amino acids. Per the germline V gene, CDR1 is LNHNV and CDR2 is YYDKDF (reference sequence). Trimming took 0 bases from V and 11 from J, leaving 19 bases between them. The input for sequencing was CD4+ or CD8+ T cells sorted from blood, taken in a trial of the OX40 agonist ivuxolimab. The receptor was derived from an adult with an advanced solid tumor such as melanoma, head and neck, liver or kidney cancer. This chain links TRBV15 with TRBJ1-2, with unresolved D. For the CDR3, the DNA is TGTGCCACCAGCAGAGATAAATCGCTGGCAGGCCTATACACCTTC. This gives the protein CATSRDKSLAGLYTF.